The rows below give T cell receptor beta chains drawn from one sample of a study of siplizumab effects on memory and regulatory T cells. Assay: immunoSEQ multiplex PCR; the TCRdb copy retains only in-frame clones and omits some. The sample carries about 100,000 clones, approximately 94% recorded once. The sequenced sample consisted of non-Treg CD4+ T cells sorted from blood. The receptor source for this set is a human donor in good health. The CDR3 runs from the conserved cysteine through the conserved F or W. D genes are given only for firm matches. Clone size is given for some rows only: seen once, a few or many times, or a class if the clone is expanded.

clone_size	v_call	d_call	j_call	cdr3_nt	cdr3_aa
-	TRBV7-8	-	TRBJ1-2	TGTGCCAGCAGCTTATCAGTCTACGGGAGTGGTGGCTACACCTTC	CASSLSVYGSGGYTF
once	TRBV5-1	TRBD2	TRBJ2-1	TGCGCCAGCAGCTTGTCCCTAGCGGGATTGGATGAGCAGTTCTTC	CASSLSLAGLDEQFF
-	TRBV6-5	TRBD1	TRBJ2-3	TGTGCCAGCAAACTACAGGGGAACACAGATACGCAGTATTTT	CASKLQGNTDTQYF
-	TRBV10-3	-	TRBJ2-7	TGTGCCATCAGCTACAGAGAGGGCAAATCCTACGAGCAGTACTTC	CAISYREGKSYEQYF
-	TRBV7-9	TRBD1	TRBJ2-7	TGTGCCAGCAGCGCCAGGGACAGCACCTACGAGCAGTACTTC	CASSARDSTYEQYF
-	TRBV28	TRBD2	TRBJ2-2	TGTGCCAGCAGGGCCGGGGGAGCGGGAGGTCCCGGGGAGCTGTTTTTT	CASRAGGAGGPGELFF
-	TRBV11-2	TRBD2	TRBJ2-7	TGTGCCAGCCGCGCAATTAGCGGGAGATCGCGCCAGTACTTC	CASRAISGRSRQYF
-	TRBV28	TRBD1	TRBJ2-7	TGTGCCAGTCAGGGGGCGCCCTACGAGCAGTACTTC	CASQGAPYEQYF
-	TRBV19	TRBD1	TRBJ1-5	TGTGCCAGTAGGACAGGGGCGCGAACCCACAATCAGCCCCAGCATTTT	CASRTGARTHNQPQHF
-	TRBV19	TRBD1	TRBJ2-7	TGTGCCAGTAGTGCCACCGGGACAGGGGGCTTTAGGGAGCAGTACTTC	CASSATGTGGFREQYF
-	TRBV6-4	-	TRBJ1-4	TGTGCCAGCTTACAGGGTCCTAATGAAAAACTGTTTTTT	CASLQGPNEKLFF
-	TRBV6-5	TRBD1	TRBJ2-7	TGTGCCAGCAGTTACCCCGGGACAGGGGGCGAGCAGTACTTC	CASSYPGTGGEQYF
-	TRBV7-9	-	TRBJ1-3	TGTGCCAGCAGCTTGGCCCAGGCCTTCTCTGGAAACACCATATATTTT	CASSLAQAFSGNTIYF
-	TRBV5-5	TRBD1	TRBJ1-1	TGTGCCAGCAGCTTCAGGGGGCGCGTTTCTCCGAACACTGAAGCTTTCTTT	CASSFRGRVSPNTEAFF
once	TRBV5-1	-	TRBJ1-3	TGCGCCAGCAGCTTGGAGACAAGCTCTGGAAACACCATATATTTT	CASSLETSSGNTIYF
-	TRBV2	-	TRBJ2-7	TGTGCCAGCAAGTCTATGGGCTCCTCCTACGAGCAGTACTTC	CASKSMGSSYEQYF
-	TRBV27	-	TRBJ2-4	TGTGCCAGCAGCCCGCTAGCCAAAAACATTCAGTACTTC	CASSPLAKNIQYF
once	TRBV20-1	TRBD2	TRBJ2-7	TGCAGTGCTTTAGCGGGCTACGAGCAGTACTTC	CSALAGYEQYF
-	TRBV19	TRBD2	TRBJ2-2	TGTGCCAGTAGTTGGGGGACTAGCGGGAGATCGTACACCGGGGAGCTGTTTTTT	CASSWGTSGRSYTGELFF
-	TRBV11-2	-	TRBJ1-5	TGTGCCAGCAGCGATCGAGGCAATCAGCCCCAGCATTTT	CASSDRGNQPQHF
-	TRBV2	TRBD1	TRBJ2-5	TGTGCCAGCAGGGACAGGGATGCCGAGACCCAGTACTTC	CASRDRDAETQYF
-	TRBV6-6	-	TRBJ2-4	TGTGCCAGCAGCGACAGGACTATTCAGTACTTC	CASSDRTIQYF
-	TRBV15	-	TRBJ2-2	TGTGCCACCAGCACCCAACCGTTCGTGGGGCCCGGGGAGCTGTTTTTT	CATSTQPFVGPGELFF
-	TRBV19	-	TRBJ1-4	TGTGCCAGTAGTAGGGGGATTGCAACTAATGAAAAACTGTTTTTT	CASSRGIATNEKLFF
-	TRBV12-5	-	TRBJ1-5	TGTGCTAGTGGTTTTTTTTTGGGGGCGCGGAGGTATCAGCCCCAGCATTTT	CASGFFLGARRYQPQHF
-	TRBV15	-	TRBJ2-7	TGTGCCACCAGACCCCGACCGGACAGCTACGAGCAGTACTTC	CATRPRPDSYEQYF
many	TRBV4-1	-	TRBJ1-1	TGCGCCAGCAGCCAAGAGTTTCGGGACACTGAAGCTTTCTTT	CASSQEFRDTEAFF
-	TRBV28	-	TRBJ1-5	TGTGCCAGCAGTTTATGGCGGTACCGGGGGAAGGTTAGCAATCAGCCCCAGCATTTT	CASSLWRYRGKVSNQPQHF
-	TRBV11-3	-	TRBJ2-7	TGTGCCAGCAGCTTAGCCAGGAGAACCTACGAGCAGTACTTC	CASSLARRTYEQYF
-	TRBV5-5	-	TRBJ2-7	TGTGCCAGCAGCTTCGTCCAGGAGCCTACGCAACAGTACTTC	CASSFVQEPTQQYF
-	TRBV19	-	TRBJ2-2	TGTGCCAGTAGTATTGAGGCGAACACCGGGGAGCTGTTTTTT	CASSIEANTGELFF
-	TRBV21-1	-	TRBJ2-3	TGTGCCAGCAGCGTAGAAGCGAGGGATCCTAGCACAGATACGCAGTATTTT	CASSVEARDPSTDTQYF
-	TRBV4-1	-	TRBJ1-5	TGCGCCAGCAGCCAACAGGGAGGCAATCAGCCCCAGCATTTT	CASSQQGGNQPQHF
few	TRBV19	TRBD1	TRBJ1-2	TGTGCCAGTAGTATGGAAGGGGGCGTTGGCTACACCTTC	CASSMEGGVGYTF
-	TRBV25-1	TRBD2	TRBJ2-7	TGTGCCAGCAGTGGGGGGACTAGCGGGAACTACGAGCAGTACTTC	CASSGGTSGNYEQYF
-	TRBV19	TRBD1	TRBJ1-2	TGTGCCAGTAAGGATATGACAGGGATGTATGGCTACACCTTC	CASKDMTGMYGYTF
-	TRBV6-4	-	TRBJ2-3	TGTGCCAGCAGTGTTGATAGCGGCAGCACAGATACGCAGTATTTT	CASSVDSGSTDTQYF
-	TRBV27	-	TRBJ2-1	TGTGCCAGCAGTTTGGCCACCGGGACAACGACCCAGAATTACAATGAGCAGTTCTTC	CASSLATGTTTQNYNEQFF
-	TRBV15	-	TRBJ1-4	TGTGCCACCAGCAGAGAGAGGACATGGGATGAAAAACTGTTTTTT	CATSRERTWDEKLFF
-	TRBV18	-	TRBJ1-2	TGTGCCAGCTCACCGGAGGCTCAGTCTAACTATGGCTACACCTTC	CASSPEAQSNYGYTF
-	TRBV21-1	-	TRBJ2-1	TGTGCCAGCGCGGGGCTTAGGACAAAGTTCTTC	CASAGLRTKFF
-	TRBV7-9	-	TRBJ1-2	TGTGCCAGCAGCTTAATGTTGGGGATGGAGGATGGCTACACCTTC	CASSLMLGMEDGYTF
once	TRBV18	-	TRBJ1-1	TGTGCCAGCTCACAAAGTGGTGGGGGCACTGAAGCTTTCTTT	CASSQSGGGTEAFF
-	TRBV5-1	-	TRBJ1-1	TGCGCCAGCAGCTTGGAAAGAGGGAACACTGAAGCTTTCTTT	CASSLERGNTEAFF
-	TRBV28	-	TRBJ2-1	TGTGCCAGCAAGACCAGATACAATGAGCAGTTCTTC	CASKTRYNEQFF
few	TRBV4-1	-	TRBJ2-5	TGCGCCAGCAGCCAAGGTCCCGGGGGCATGGAAGAGACCCAGTACTTC	CASSQGPGGMEETQYF
-	TRBV29-1	TRBD1	TRBJ2-7	TGCAGCGTTAGGGGACAGGGCCTAGAGCAGTACTTC	CSVRGQGLEQYF
-	TRBV5-5	-	TRBJ2-1	TGTGCCAGCAGCCTCCAAAGCTCCTACAATGAGCAGTTCTTC	CASSLQSSYNEQFF
-	TRBV9	TRBD2	TRBJ2-2	TGTGCCAGCAGCCCAGCGGGAGGGCAGACCGGGGAGCTGTTTTTT	CASSPAGGQTGELFF
-	TRBV4-1	-	TRBJ2-2	TGCGCCAGCAGCCAAGATAGTTGGAAGGGGCCCGGGGAGCTGTTTTTT	CASSQDSWKGPGELFF
-	TRBV7-2	-	TRBJ2-3	TGTGCCAGCACCCCGATTGCCGGTTTGGGGGATACGCAGTATTTT	CASTPIAGLGDTQYF
-	TRBV15	TRBD1	TRBJ2-7	TGTGCCACCAGCAGGGACAGGGACTCCTACGAGCAGTACTTC	CATSRDRDSYEQYF
once	TRBV5-1	-	TRBJ2-2	TGCGCCAGCAGCACACAGGGATCTTTTACCGGGGAGCTGTTTTTT	CASSTQGSFTGELFF